The sequence of this T cell receptor (beta chain) was determined in a study of early T cells in non-severe SARS-CoV-2 infection. Looking at the study overall: Sequencing used unsorted whole-blood bulk RNA, so chains lack pairing.

This CDR3 region has 14 residues. V lost 3 bases, J lost 6 bases, and 12 bases lay in between. Germline V gene data show CDR1 as SGHVS and CDR2 as FNYEAQ. This clonotype was counted ten times or more. Individual cDNA molecules carried attached unique molecular identifiers. From the 5' RACE reads, TCRdb called clonotypes with MiXCR, one entry per CDR3 protein. The data show tens of thousands of distinct CDR3 sequences, 7.1% seen once. This TCR derives from an adult who was a healthcare worker with PCR-confirmed SARS-CoV-2 infection or an uninfected control (not recorded which). The rearrangement links TRBV7-6 to TRBJ2-1; D possibly uses TRBD1 or TRBD2 (6 bases each). This sample comprised whole blood, obtained at baseline. The CDR3 nucleotides are TGTGCCAGCAGCTTGGTAGGAGGGGGCAATGAGCAGTTCTTC. Translated, it gives CASSLVGGGNEQFF.